This TCR beta chain was sequenced in a study of blood T cell repertoires in COVID-19 (dated by TCRdb to about 2020). For the wider study: Samples covering the acute and convalescent phases of COVID-19 were provided by collaborators in the United States, Italy and Spain. A freely available public database, intended as a resource for researchers studying the immune response to SARS-CoV-2, is where the repertoires were released. The material from the prospective study consisted of cDNA or gDNA derived from T cells, B-cell-depleted T cells, or PBMCs. The samples were drawn from the first 160 participants of the ongoing ImmuneRACE study and from roughly 1,300 subjects provided by 6 global collaborators. The sample metadata nearly always contained a de-identified subject ID, COVID-19 status, age in years and sex. Deeply sampled blood TCRbeta repertoires from subjects exposed to, actively infected with, or recovered from COVID-19 were included in the dataset. Where available, HLA class I and class II types were obtained from metadata supplied by the sample provider rather than from assay-based typing. Overall study outcomes, separate from this receptor: The quantity of clinical and demographic metadata differed by source and by participant and was supplied without curation.

Worth noting for this clone: Its antigen remains undetermined. No clone much larger than this one lies a single base away; base qualities are absent.

CDR1 and CDR2, looked up from the germline V gene (reference sequence), are MNHEY and SMNVEV. Trimming accounts for 5 bases at V and 5 bases at J, while the number of junction bases matched to no gene is 13. The CDR3 goes from the cysteine to the phenylalanine over 16 residues. The CDR3 DNA has 48 bases and is translated from base 1. TCRbeta CDR3 regions were amplified from genomic DNA using the immunoSEQ Assay, a bias-controlled multiplex PCR. Per the authors' processing: Nucleated cell counts per sample were estimated from amplification of reference gene primers within the assay. To quantify the absolute abundance of each unique TCRbeta CDR3 rearrangement, sequence reads were collapsed and filtered. Productive Simpson clonality was computed per sample as the square root of Simpson's diversity index over productive rearrangements. TCRdb limited this immuneACCESS table to in-frame rearrangements with V and J called. A share of clones is missing; checked studies link under half to unresolved V genes, and the rest is unexplained. V, J and clone size were drawn from that table, and D and trimming were deduced from the DNA. Across this sample there are roughly 200,000 clones, with roughly 89% seen only once. The ten largest clonotypes hold approximately 2.1% of the sample.

In the prospective study, participants were roughly 18 to 90 years old, resided in around 25 geographic areas of the United States, and were enrolled through a virtual design. To assign participants to cohorts, the prospective study relied on clinical history that participants themselves reported in a screening survey and a study questionnaire. Each participant in the prospective study had whole blood, serum and a nasopharyngeal or oropharyngeal swab collected by mobile phlebotomists. Additional blood draws and questionnaires over an approximately two-month period could optionally be provided by prospective study participants. Blood samples from the prospective study were shipped frozen or at room temperature prior to DNA extraction.

Input material: PBMCs or T cells enriched from blood (not recorded which). The rearrangement combines TRBV27 with TRBJ1-2, with TRBD1 matching 8 junction bases. This TCR came from a woman aged 40-49 years with acute COVID-19. The bases are TGTGCCAGCAGTCCCAAGTCAGGGGGCGTAGGGTATGGCTACACCTTC. Its protein product is CASSPKSGGVGYGYTF.